This is a list of T cell receptor beta chains from one sample in a study of PD-1 blockade in classical Hodgkin lymphoma. TCRdb's table, derived via immunoSEQ multiplex PCR, lists solely in-frame clones and lacks some. The sample carries roughly 12,000 clones, approximately 79% recorded once. Sequenced material: CD8+ T cells from blood, taken at baseline. These receptors all stem from a human donor with classical Hodgkin lymphoma. CDR3s include the opening cysteine and the closing phenylalanine or tryptophan. Fields, in order: clone size, CDR3 length, J gene, D gene, V gene, CDR3 DNA, CDR3 protein. The D gene is left open where the match is weak. The listing skips clone size in some rows; elsewhere it reads once, few, many or a size class.

>NA|15|TRBJ1-3|NA|TRBV6-6
TGTGCCAGCAGTAACCTCTTGGGGGACGGAAACACCATATATTTT
CASSNLLGDGNTIYF
>NA|15|TRBJ1-1|NA|TRBV21-1
TGTGCCAGCAGCTACTATGTGACAGGGTGCCCTGAAGCTTTCTTT
CASSYYVTGCPEAFF
>few|14|TRBJ2-1|NA|TRBV7-9
TGTGCCAGCAGCCTAGCCCCAAACTACAATGAGCAGTTCTTC
CASSLAPNYNEQFF
>NA|14|TRBJ2-7|NA|TRBV4-1
TGCGCCAGCAGCCAAGATCCGGGGGCTTGGGAGCAGTACTTC
CASSQDPGAWEQYF
>NA|14|TRBJ1-2|TRBD1|TRBV5-6
TGTGCCAGCAGTAGGGGACAGGGAACCTATGGCTACACCTTC
CASSRGQGTYGYTF
>NA|14|TRBJ1-1|TRBD1|TRBV28
TGTGCCAGCAGTTATGCCCCGACAGGGGCGGAAGCTTTCTTT
CASSYAPTGAEAFF
>NA|14|TRBJ1-2|NA|TRBV27
TGTGCCAGCAGTTCGGGGGGACAAAACTATGGCTACACCTTC
CASSSGGQNYGYTF
>NA|15|TRBJ2-5|NA|TRBV9
TGTGCCAGCAGCGTAGCGGGACTCCATCAAGAGACCCAGTACTTC
CASSVAGLHQETQYF
>once|17|TRBJ2-5|TRBD1|TRBV7-9
TGTGCCAGCAGCTTAGGCGCTGGGACAGGGGTTCAAGAGACCCAGTACTTC
CASSLGAGTGVQETQYF
>few|15|TRBJ2-7|TRBD2|TRBV4-2
TGTGCCAGCAGCTCCTCTAGCGGGGGCGCCTACGAGCAGTACTTC
CASSSSSGGAYEQYF
>once|14|TRBJ2-3|NA|TRBV9
TGTGCCAGCAGCGTGGACACCAGACGGGATACGCAGTATTTT
CASSVDTRRDTQYF
>NA|16|TRBJ2-1|NA|TRBV21-1
TGTGCCAGCAGCAGCGGCGCGGGGGGGAGGTACAATGAGCAGTTCTTC
CASSSGAGGRYNEQFF
>NA|10|TRBJ2-2|NA|TRBV6-6
TGTGCCAGCAGAGACGGGGAGCTGTTTTTT
CASRDGELFF
>NA|15|TRBJ1-2|NA|TRBV7-2
TGTGCCAGCAGCCCCGAGAGAGCCTTTTTCTATGGCTACACCTTC
CASSPERAFFYGYTF
>NA|14|TRBJ2-7|NA|TRBV11-2
TGTGCCAGCAGCTACGGGCAGGGGTCCTACGAGCAGTACTTC
CASSYGQGSYEQYF
>NA|14|TRBJ1-5|TRBD1|TRBV15
TGTGCCACCAGCGAAGGGGGCAGGGCTATGCCCCAGCATTTT
CATSEGGRAMPQHF
>NA|14|TRBJ2-7|NA|TRBV9
TGTGCCAGCAGCGTAGTTGGGGGTGCCAACGAGCAGTACTTC
CASSVVGGANEQYF
>NA|12|TRBJ2-5|NA|TRBV11-3
TGTGCCAGCAGCGCCGTGGGGGGGACCCAGTACTTC
CASSAVGGTQYF
>NA|11|TRBJ2-1|NA|TRBV7-7
TGTGCCAGCAGCTTAGGGAATGAGCAGTTCTTC
CASSLGNEQFF
>NA|15|TRBJ2-7|TRBD2|TRBV5-6
TGTGCCAGCAGCCCCGGGGGGGGTGGCAGCTGGGAGCAGTACTTC
CASSPGGGGSWEQYF
>NA|13|TRBJ2-7|NA|TRBV7-4
TGTGCCAGCAGCTTCTCCCTGGGTTACGAGCAGTACTTC
CASSFSLGYEQYF
>few|14|TRBJ2-7|NA|TRBV28
TGTGCCAGCAGTTTAAGGACAAACCCCTACGAGCAGTACTTC
CASSLRTNPYEQYF
>NA|15|TRBJ2-1|NA|TRBV7-9
TGTGCCAGCAGACCGCCCCAACGGCCCTACAATGAGCAGTTCTTC
CASRPPQRPYNEQFF
>NA|16|TRBJ2-6|NA|TRBV11-3
TGTGCCAGCAGCTTACGGGGGGCGGCCGGGGCCAACGTCCTGACTTTC
CASSLRGAAGANVLTF
>NA|14|TRBJ2-5|NA|TRBV30
TGTGCCTGGAGCTCCGGGACGGATCAAGAGACCCAGTACTTC
CAWSSGTDQETQYF
>NA|11|TRBJ2-1|NA|TRBV7-9
TGTGCCAGCAGCTTGTTCAATGAGCAGTTCTTC
CASSLFNEQFF
>NA|18|TRBJ1-5|TRBD1|TRBV7-9
TGTGCCAGCAGCTTAGTCCGTCCCGGGGACAGCCGCAATCAGCCCCAGCATTTT
CASSLVRPGDSRNQPQHF
>NA|14|TRBJ2-1|NA|TRBV7-9
TGTGCCAGCAGCTTAGGACAGGTCTACAATGAGCAGTTCTTC
CASSLGQVYNEQFF
>NA|14|TRBJ1-1|NA|TRBV5-4
TGTGCCAGCAGCTTAGCTGTGGGAGGCACTGAAGCTTTCTTT
CASSLAVGGTEAFF
>NA|14|TRBJ1-1|NA|TRBV18
TGTGCCAGCTCACCACCAATTGGGAACACTGAAGCTTTCTTT
CASSPPIGNTEAFF
>once|11|TRBJ2-7|NA|TRBV25-1
TGTGCCAGCAGTGGGGGCCGCGAGCAGTACTTC
CASSGGREQYF
>once|13|TRBJ2-3|TRBD2|TRBV4-3
TGCGCCAGCAGCCAGGCAACGGGGGGGACGCAGTATTTT
CASSQATGGTQYF
>once|13|TRBJ1-1|NA|TRBV11-2
TGTGCCAGCAGCTCCGACAGGTTCACTGAAGCTTTCTTT
CASSSDRFTEAFF
>NA|14|TRBJ1-2|TRBD1|TRBV29-1
TGCAGCGTTGAATTGGGACAGTGGGGCTATGGCTACACCTTC
CSVELGQWGYGYTF
>NA|14|TRBJ1-1|TRBD1|TRBV30
TGTGCCTGGAGCGGGACAGGGGTGAACACTGAAGCTTTCTTT
CAWSGTGVNTEAFF
>NA|16|TRBJ2-3|NA|TRBV9
TGTGCCAGCAGTCCCGTCCCCTTGAGGGGCACAGATACGCAGTATTTT
CASSPVPLRGTDTQYF
>NA|15|TRBJ2-7|TRBD1|TRBV5-8
TGTGCCAGCAGCGTCGACAGGGGGCTGTCCTACGAGCAGTACTTC
CASSVDRGLSYEQYF
>NA|14|TRBJ2-7|TRBD1|TRBV5-1
TGCGCCAGCAGCCCGACAGGGGGCTACTACGAGCAGTACTTC
CASSPTGGYYEQYF
>few|15|TRBJ1-5|NA|TRBV9
TGTGCCAGCAGCGTAGGGACATCGAGCAATCAGCCCCAGCATTTT
CASSVGTSSNQPQHF
>NA|13|TRBJ2-7|NA|TRBV11-1
TGTGCCAGCAGGGAGGGGAGCTCCTACGAGCAGTACTTC
CASREGSSYEQYF
>NA|16|TRBJ1-6|TRBD1|TRBV19
TGTGCCAGTAGTCAACCGGACAGGGGGTATAATTCACCCCTCCACTTT
CASSQPDRGYNSPLHF
>NA|16|TRBJ2-1|NA|TRBV7-2
TGTGCCAGCAGCTTATGGGCGGCGAGCTCCTACAATGAGCAGTTCTTC
CASSLWAASSYNEQFF
>once|16|TRBJ1-1|TRBD1|TRBV27
TGTGCCAGCAGCCCTGGGACAGGGGCCCCCGGTGGCGAAGCTTTCTTT
CASSPGTGAPGGEAFF
>once|17|TRBJ2-2|TRBD2|TRBV4-3
TGCGCCAGCAGCCAAGGTAGCGGGGTCCCCAGGACCGGGGAGCTGTTTTTT
CASSQGSGVPRTGELFF
>NA|17|TRBJ2-7|TRBD2|TRBV28
TGTGCCAGCAGTTTCGGGGGGGGTAGGGTACGTTCCTACGAGCAGTACTTC
CASSFGGGRVRSYEQYF
>NA|14|TRBJ1-2|NA|TRBV19
TGTGCCAGTATGGCAGGGACCATTAACTATGGCTACACCTTC
CASMAGTINYGYTF
>NA|12|TRBJ1-2|NA|TRBV7-4
TGTGCCAGCAGCTTAGGCAGGGAGGGCTACACCTTC
CASSLGREGYTF
>few|16|TRBJ2-1|TRBD1|TRBV2
TGTGCCAGCAAAAGTATCTTGGGACAGGAATACAATGAGCAGTTCTTC
CASKSILGQEYNEQFF
>NA|15|TRBJ2-7|NA|TRBV19
TGTGCCAGTAGTATGGCACCGACTACTTCCTACGAGCAGTACTTC
CASSMAPTTSYEQYF
>few|14|TRBJ1-1|NA|TRBV10-2
TGCGCCAGCAGTGAACTGGAGGACGACACTGAAGCTTTCTTT
CASSELEDDTEAFF
>once|13|TRBJ2-7|NA|TRBV4-1
TGCGCCAGCAGCCATTCACTCTCCTACGAGCAGTACTTC
CASSHSLSYEQYF
>NA|16|TRBJ2-7|TRBD1|TRBV15
TGTGCCACCAGCAGAGGGACAGGGTGGATGACCTACGAGCAGTACTTC
CATSRGTGWMTYEQYF
>NA|16|TRBJ2-3|TRBD2|TRBV6-4
TGTGCCAGCAGCGAAGTAGGCGGGGGGGCCTCAGATACGCAGTATTTT
CASSEVGGGASDTQYF